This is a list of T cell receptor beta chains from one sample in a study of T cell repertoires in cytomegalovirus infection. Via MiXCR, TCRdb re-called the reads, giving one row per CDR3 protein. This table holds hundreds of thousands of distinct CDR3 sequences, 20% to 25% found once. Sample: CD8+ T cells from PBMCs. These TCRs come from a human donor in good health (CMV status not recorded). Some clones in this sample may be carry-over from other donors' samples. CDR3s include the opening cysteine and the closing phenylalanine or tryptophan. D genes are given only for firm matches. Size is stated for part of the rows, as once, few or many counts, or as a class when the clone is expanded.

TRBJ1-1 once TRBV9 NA TGTGCCAGCAGCGTAGCAAACCCCACTGAAGCTTTCTTT CASSVANPTEAFF
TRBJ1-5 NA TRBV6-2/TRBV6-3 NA TGTGCCAGCAGTTACCCGGGCCCAACGGTTTTT CASSYPGPTVF
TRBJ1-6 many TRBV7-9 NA TGTGCCAGCAGCGTCGGAAATTCTAATTCACCCCTCCACTTT CASSVGNSNSPLHF
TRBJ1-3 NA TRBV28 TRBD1 TGTGCCAGCAGTCTCTCGACAGGGTTGGGCTCTGGAAACACCATATATTTT CASSLSTGLGSGNTIYF
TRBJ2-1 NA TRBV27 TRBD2 TGTGCCAGCTCAATGGGGGGGGGGGGCAATGAGCAGTTCTTC CASSMGGGGNEQFF
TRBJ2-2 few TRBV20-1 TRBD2 TGCAGTGCTGTTGCGGGGGGATCGAGGGCGGGGGAGCTGTTTTTT CSAVAGGSRAGELFF
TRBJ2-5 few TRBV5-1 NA TGCGCCAGCAGCCCCTGGGCATACCAAGAGACCCAGTACTTC CASSPWAYQETQYF
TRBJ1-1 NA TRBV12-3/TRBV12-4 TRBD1 TGTGCCAGCATCGTGACAGGGAATACTGAAGCTTTCTTT CASIVTGNTEAFF
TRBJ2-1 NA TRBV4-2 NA TGTGCCAGCAGCCAAGATCCGGGGTGGGAGCAGTTCTTC CASSQDPGWEQFF
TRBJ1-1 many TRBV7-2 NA TGTGCCAGCAGCTTTCAGGGGATTACTGAAGCTTTCTTT CASSFQGITEAFF
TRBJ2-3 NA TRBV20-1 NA TGCAGTGCTAGAGTTCGACGGCGGGCAACAGATACGCAGTATTTT CSARVRRRATDTQYF
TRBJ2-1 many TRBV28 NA TGTGCCAGCAGTCCGCCTCCTCGGACGGATAGCTCCTACAATGAGCAGTTCTTC CASSPPPRTDSSYNEQFF
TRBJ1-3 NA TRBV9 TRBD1 TGTGCCAGCAGCGTGACAGGGACGGGCGCCATATATTTT CASSVTGTGAIYF
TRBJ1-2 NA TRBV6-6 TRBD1 TGTGCCAGCAACGGACAGGGAGAGAATGGCTACACCTTC CASNGQGENGYTF
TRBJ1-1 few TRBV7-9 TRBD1 TGTGCCAGCAGCTTCGGGACAGAAGTGGACCGCAAGGCTTTCTTT CASSFGTEVDRKAFF
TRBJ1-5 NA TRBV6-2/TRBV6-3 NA TGTGCCAGCAGTTATGTTGCGAATCAGCCCCAGCATTTT CASSYVANQPQHF
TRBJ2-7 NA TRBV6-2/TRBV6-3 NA TGTGCCAGCAGTTACGTGATAGAAAGCTCCTACGAGCAGTACTTC CASSYVIESSYEQYF
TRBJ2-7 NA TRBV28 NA TGTGCCAACAGTTTATGGGGCAGGGCTCACGAGCAGTACTTC CANSLWGRAHEQYF
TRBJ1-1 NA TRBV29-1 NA TGCAGCGTTGAATCTGGGGTCCTAGACACTGAAGCTTTCTTT CSVESGVLDTEAFF
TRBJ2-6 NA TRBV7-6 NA TGTGCCAGCAGCCCCGTAGGATCCTTCCACCTCTCTGGGGCCAACGTCCTGACTTTC CASSPVGSFHLSGANVLTF
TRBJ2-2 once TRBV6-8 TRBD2 TGTGCCAGCAGTTACTCTTCACCAGCGGGGGGGATGAACACCGGGGAGCTGTTTTTT CASSYSSPAGGMNTGELFF
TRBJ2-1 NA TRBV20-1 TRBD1 TGCAGTGCTAAACCACCCCGGGACAGGGGATACAATGAGCAGTTCTTC CSAKPPRDRGYNEQFF
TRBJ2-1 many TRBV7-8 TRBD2 TGTGCCAGCAGCTTAGTAGGAAGCTGGGTTAGCGGGGGGCTCAGCTCCTACAATGAGCAGTTCTTC CASSLVGSWVSGGLSSYNEQFF
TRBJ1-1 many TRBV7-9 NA TGTGCCAGCAGGTGGGGCCCGAACACTGAAGCTTTCTTT CASRWGPNTEAFF
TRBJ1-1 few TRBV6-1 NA TGTGCCAGCAGCTTTAATAATGGGCTCGCTGAAGCTTTCTTT CASSFNNGLAEAFF
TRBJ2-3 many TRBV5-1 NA TGCGCCAGCAGTTTCGGACTATCGGAACTCACAGATACGCAGTATTTT CASSFGLSELTDTQYF
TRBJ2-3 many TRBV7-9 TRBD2 TGTGCCACCAGCCGTCCAGAGAGCGGGGGCCTATACACAGATACGCAGTATTTT CATSRPESGGLYTDTQYF
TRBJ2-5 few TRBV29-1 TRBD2 TGCAGCGCAGAAGAAGGACTTTCAGCGGGACAAGAGACCCAGTACTTC CSAEEGLSAGQETQYF
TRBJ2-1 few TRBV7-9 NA TGTGCCAGCAGCGCGACAGAGAACTACAATGAGCAGTTCTTC CASSATENYNEQFF
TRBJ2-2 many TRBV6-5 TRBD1 TGTGCCAGCAGTTACGAGGGACAGGTGCAGGACACCGGGGAGCTGTTTTTT CASSYEGQVQDTGELFF
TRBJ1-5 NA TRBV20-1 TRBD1 TGCAGTGCTTGCTCCCGGGACAGGGTGGGGAGCAATCAGCCCCAGCATTTT CSACSRDRVGSNQPQHF
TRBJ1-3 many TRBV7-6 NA TGTGCCAGCAGCTTAGTCGAGGTCCGAGGCTCTGGAAACACCATATATTTT CASSLVEVRGSGNTIYF
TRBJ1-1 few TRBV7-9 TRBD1 TGTGCCAGCAGCGCTCAGACAGGGGCGCGGATGGTGATGAACACTGAAGCTTTCTTT CASSAQTGARMVMNTEAFF
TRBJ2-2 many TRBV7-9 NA TGTGCCAGCAGGGAAGGGGCGACCAACACCGGGGAGCTGTTTTTT CASREGATNTGELFF
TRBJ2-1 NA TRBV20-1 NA TGCAGTGCTAGAGATAGGGAGAACAATGAGCAGTTCTTC CSARDRENNEQFF
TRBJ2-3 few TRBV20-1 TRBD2 TGCAGTGCAAGACCCCCTAGCGGTTCAGGAGATACGCAGTATTTT CSARPPSGSGDTQYF
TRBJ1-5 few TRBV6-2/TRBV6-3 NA TGTGCCAGCAGTTACATTGGTCTCAATCAGCCCCAGCATTTT CASSYIGLNQPQHF
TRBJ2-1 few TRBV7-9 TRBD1 TGTGCCAGCGCCTCGACAGGGACCTACAATGAGCAGTTCTTC CASASTGTYNEQFF
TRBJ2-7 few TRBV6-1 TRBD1 TGTGCCAGCAGTGCTTCCGGGACAGGGATTCGTTACGAGCAGTACTTC CASSASGTGIRYEQYF
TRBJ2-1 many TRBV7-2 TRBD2 TGTGCCAGCAGCTCAACTAGCGGGGGGAGGAATGAGCAGTTCTTC CASSSTSGGRNEQFF
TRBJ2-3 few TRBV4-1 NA TGCGCCAGCAGCCAAGATCTGAGCCAGGGAACAGATACGCAGTATTTT CASSQDLSQGTDTQYF
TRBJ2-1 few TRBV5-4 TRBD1 TGTGCCAGCAGCTGGGGACAGGGGGCGATAGCCAATGAGCAGTTCTTC CASSWGQGAIANEQFF
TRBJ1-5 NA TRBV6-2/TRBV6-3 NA TGTGCCAGCAGTTACGGGGACCGACATAGCAATCAGCCCCAGCATTTT CASSYGDRHSNQPQHF